A single sample gave rise to the 16 T cell receptor beta chains below, sequenced in a study of cytomegalovirus exposure and HLA in healthy donors (dated by TCRdb to the late 2010s). Library preparation used the immunoSEQ multiplex PCR assay. The multiplex PCR relied on a mix of 60 forward primers for TCR Vbeta segments and 13 reverse primers for TCR Jbeta segments. Entries here come from immuneACCESS through TCRdb and include only in-frame sequences with V and J called. Some clones fail to appear in such tables; in the studies checked, an unresolved V gene covers under half of the shortfall, and the cause of the remainder is unknown. Counted in this sample were fewer than 150,000 clones; 82% of them appeared once. Of the sample, around 2.5% is held by the ten largest clones. Sequenced material: PBMCs. The receptors were sampled from a male donor in good health and CMV-seronegative.

This chain links TRBV7-8 with TRBJ1-2, with a possible D match to TRBD1 (5 bases). Per the germline V gene, CDR1 is SGHVS and CDR2 is FQNEAQ. This CDR3 region has 14 residues. The V end was cut by 2 bases, the J end by 5 bases, with 12 bases between. CDR3 bases: TGTGCCAGCAGCTTACAGGGTATCAGTTATGGCTACACCTTC. Protein product: CASSLQGISYGYTF.

The chain is built from TRBV7-9 and TRBJ2-1, with D possibly matching TRBD1 (5 bases). Germline CDR1 SEHNR, CDR2 FQNEAQ (reference sequence). The CDR3 has 14 amino acids. V gave up 5 bases and J gave up 2 bases, with 10 bases separating them. The CDR3 sequence is CASSAPRAYNEQFF. The CDR3 DNA is TGTGCCAGCAGCGCTCCCAGGGCCTACAATGAGCAGTTCTTC.

The gene calls are TRBV27 and TRBJ2-7; no clear D gene. Trimming shortened V by 2 bases and J by 1 base, and 6 bases separated the two germline ends. CDR3 length: 13 residues. The germline V gene encodes CDR1 MNHEY and CDR2 SMNVEV (reference sequence). CDR3 in DNA: TGTGCCAGCAGTTTAACGAGATCCTACGAGCAGTACTTC. This translates into CASSLTRSYEQYF.

This chain joins TRBV29-1 and TRBJ2-7; possibly TRBD2 for D (6 bases). Germline CDR1 is SQVTM and CDR2 is ANQGSEA. V dropped 3 bases and J dropped 0 bases, with 9 bases sitting between them. CDR3 size: 13 residues. The chain's CDR3 is CSVDTGSSYEQYF. Here the CDR3 DNA reads TGCAGCGTTGATACCGGGAGCTCCTACGAGCAGTACTTC.

The chain couples TRBV7-9 to TRBJ2-7; D call uncertain. The length of the CDR3 is 12 residues. V dropped 2 bases and J dropped 3 bases, with 5 bases sitting between them. Germline CDR1 SEHNR, CDR2 FQNEAQ (reference sequence). The CDR3: CASSLRSYEQYF. The CDR3 nucleotides read TGTGCCAGCAGCTTAAGGAGCTACGAGCAGTACTTC.

The genes are TRBV6-5 and TRBJ1-5; D is ambiguous. Germline-derived CDR1 and CDR2 are MNHEY and SVGAGI. This CDR3 region has 13 residues. Trimming shortened V by 2 bases and J by 4 bases, and 6 bases separated the two germline ends. This CDR3 is CASSYGGNQPQHF. CDR3 bases: TGTGCCAGCAGTTACGGAGGAAATCAGCCCCAGCATTTT.

V and J are TRBV5-1 and TRBJ2-1, with D possibly TRBD2 on 6 matching bases. Germline V gene sequence: CDR1 SGHRS, CDR2 YFSETQ. This CDR3 has 18 residues. V lost 0 bases and J lost 6, with 22 bases in between. The CDR3, as DNA: TGCGCCAGCAGCTTGGCCATTTATGGGTTCGGGAGATCCAATGAGCAGTTCTTC. Translated, it gives CASSLAIYGFGRSNEQFF.

This clone occurred a few times. The rearrangement uses TRBV7-2 and TRBJ1-1; 7 positions match TRBD1. This CDR3 has 12 amino acids. Per germline, CDR1 SGHTA and CDR2 FQGNSA. The trim removed 5 bases at V and 11 bases at J, leaving 8 bases unmatched. The CDR3 sequence is CASSPQGVSAFF. Written as DNA, the CDR3 is TGTGCCAGCAGCCCCCAGGGGGTGAGTGCTTTCTTT.

This sequence joins TRBV30 and TRBJ2-6, with TRBD1 as a possible D gene (5 bases). Germline V gives CDR1 GTSNPN, CDR2 SVGIG (reference sequence). This CDR3 is 19 amino acids long. V was pared by 2 bases and J by 3 bases, with 23 bases between. CDR3 residues: CAWSPPRGWGMDGANVLTF. The CDR3 DNA reads as TGTGCCTGGAGTCCACCCCGCGGATGGGGCATGGATGGGGCCAACGTCCTGACTTTC.

This chain joins TRBV4-3 and TRBJ1-2; maybe TRBD1 (6 bases). Germline loops: CDR1 LGHNA, CDR2 YSLEER. The V and J ends lost 2 bases and 7 bases respectively, with 8 bases between them. The CDR3 length is 12 residues. The CDR3 nucleotides read TGCGCCAGCAGCCAACTCAGGGGTGGCTACACCTTC. Its translation is CASSQLRGGYTF.

This chain joins TRBV11-2 and TRBJ2-2; D unresolved. The CDR3 has 11 amino acids. V was pared by 6 bases and J by 6 bases, with 5 bases between. Germline CDR1 and CDR2: SGHAT and FQNNGV. The CDR3 DNA reads TGTGCCAGCAGGTCCGCCGGGGAGCTGTTTTTT. Translating it yields CASRSAGELFF.

The genes are TRBV6-1 and TRBJ2-5; 11 bases match TRBD1. Germline trimming cut 10 bases from V and 4 bases from J; bases unmatched to any gene: 11. Germline V gene data show CDR1 as MNHNS and CDR2 as SASEGT. The CDR3 is made up of 15 amino acids. CDR3 sequence reads: CATLKGQGVGETQYF. The CDR3 DNA reads TGTGCCACACTGAAGGGACAGGGGGTAGGAGAGACCCAGTACTTC.

The chain is built from TRBV7-2 and TRBJ1-2, with TRBD1 matching over 9 bases. Germline V CDR1 and CDR2: SGHTA, FQGNSA. The CDR3 is 13 amino acids. V trimming: 3 bases; J trimming: 6 bases; junction bases outside the gene matches: 2. The CDR3 sequence: CASSLRQGDGYTF. DNA of the CDR3: TGTGCCAGCAGCTTGCGACAGGGGGATGGCTACACCTTC.

A few counts support this clone. The rearrangement joins TRBV30 to TRBJ1-4, with 8 nucleotides matching TRBD1. Germline V gene lookup returns CDR1 GTSNPN and CDR2 SVGIG (reference sequence). This CDR3 has 15 residues. Germline trimming cut 0 bases from V and 14 bases from J; bases unmatched to any gene: 14. In DNA form, the CDR3 reads TGTGCCTGGAGTGTAGGACAGGGAACACGGGAACAGCTGTTTTTT. Translated: CAWSVGQGTREQLFF.

The J gene is TRBJ2-2, the V gene TRBV11-2; 8 bases align to TRBD2. Looked up from germline, CDR1 is SGHAT and CDR2 is FQNNGV. V lost 5 bases to trimming and J lost 6 bases; unmatched junction nucleotides: 11. CDR3 length: 16 residues. CDR3 nucleotides: TGTGCCAGCAGCACCGGGGGGGGTCCTAGGGCCGGGGAGCTGTTTTTT. Protein sequence: CASSTGGGPRAGELFF.

The V call is TRBV18, the J call TRBJ1-1; 9 bases are shared with TRBD1. With V trimmed by 7 bases and J by 3 bases, 12 bases remained unmatched. This CDR3 spans 16 amino acids. Germline V gene lookup returns CDR1 KGHSH and CDR2 LQKENI. CDR3 in amino acids: CASLSQGAGGDTEAFF. DNA for the CDR3: TGTGCCAGCTTATCACAGGGGGCGGGTGGCGACACTGAAGCTTTCTTT.